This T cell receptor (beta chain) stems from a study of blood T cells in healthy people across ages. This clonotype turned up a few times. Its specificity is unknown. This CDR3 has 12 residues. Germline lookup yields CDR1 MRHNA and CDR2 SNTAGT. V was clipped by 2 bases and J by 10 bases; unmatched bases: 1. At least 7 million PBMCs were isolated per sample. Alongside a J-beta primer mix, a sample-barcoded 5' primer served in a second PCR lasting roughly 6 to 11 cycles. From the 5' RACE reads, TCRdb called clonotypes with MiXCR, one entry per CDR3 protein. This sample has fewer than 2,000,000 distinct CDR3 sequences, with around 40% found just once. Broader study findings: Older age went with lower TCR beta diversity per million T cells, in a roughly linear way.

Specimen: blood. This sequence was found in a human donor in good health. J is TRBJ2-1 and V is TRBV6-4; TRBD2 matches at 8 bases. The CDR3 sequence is CASSDERGEQFF. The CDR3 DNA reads TGTGCCAGCAGTGACGAGCGGGGGGAGCAGTTCTTC.